One and the same sample provided the 20 T cell receptor beta chains below, sequenced in a study of Ad26.COV2.S vaccination and SARS-CoV-2 variants. The repertoire was sequenced with immunoSEQ multiplex PCR; TCRdb's copy has only in-frame clones and lacks some. The repertoire holds some 300,000 clones, with approximately 80% as singletons. Treatment denoted: over 15 received Ad26.COV2.S at low or high dose, single or two shots; 5 received placebo; per-sample allocation not given. Day 63 following the first vaccine or placebo injection was when the samples were taken. The source material was peripheral blood, sampled in a trial of Ad26.COV2.S vaccine versus placebo. These receptors originate from a person between 18 and 65 years old who received the Ad26.COV2.S COVID-19 vaccine or a placebo.

The chain couples TRBV10-3 to TRBJ1-1; no firm D call. Per germline, CDR1 ENHRY and CDR2 SYGVKD. This CDR3 has 13 residues. Trimming removed 10 bases at V and 5 bases at J, with 17 bases between. DNA for the CDR3: TGTGCCACCCGTTATGTTGGGCAAACTGAAGCTTTCTTT. As protein: CATRYVGQTEAFF.

The table lists this clone with a few counts. The CDR3 loop is CASSLGTDSNEKLFF. The DNA for the CDR3 is TGCGCCAGCAGTTTAGGGACCGACTCTAATGAAAAACTGTTTTTT. This chain connects TRBV4-1 to TRBJ1-4; the D gene is possibly TRBD1 (5 bases). V was clipped by 6 bases and J by 3 bases, with 14 bases between them. The CDR3 is 15 residues long. The germline gives CDR1 MGHRA, CDR2 YSYEKL.

The chain uses TRBV5-4 and TRBJ1-1; TRBD1 might be the D (6 bases). Germline assignment: CDR1 SGHNT and CDR2 YYREEE (reference sequence). Trimming removed 3 bases at V and 0 bases at J, with 21 bases between. This CDR3 region has 18 residues. The CDR3 protein is CASSSELPRTAMNTEAFF. In DNA, the CDR3 is TGTGCCAGCAGCTCCGAACTCCCTCGGACAGCTATGAACACTGAAGCTTTCTTT.

V and J are TRBV11-1 and TRBJ2-3; 10 nucleotides agree with TRBD2. From germline, CDR1 is SGHAT and CDR2 FQDESV (reference sequence). V lost 6 bases to trimming and J lost 15 bases; unmatched junction nucleotides: 12. The CDR3 length is 13 residues. The CDR3 sequence: CASSPSGGAVIYF. CDR3 in DNA: TGTGCCAGCAGTCCAAGCGGGGGGGCCGTGATATATTTT.

The rearrangement uses TRBV5-1 and TRBJ1-5; no clear D. Trimming left V 1 base short and J 3 bases short, with 11 bases between. Germline-derived CDR1 and CDR2 are SGHRS and YFSETQ. The CDR3 has 15 residues. Here the CDR3 reads CASSLLPGPNQPQHF. CDR3 in DNA: TGCGCCAGCAGCTTGCTCCCAGGACCCAATCAGCCCCAGCATTTT.

Comments on this clone: One end of the junction is discordant with germline, which a read error may explain. V gene TRBV7-9 combines with J gene TRBJ2-3; 7 nucleotides align to TRBD1. CDR3 length equals 10 residues. Germline CDR1 is SEHNR and CDR2 is FQNEAQ (reference sequence). CDR3 coding DNA: TGTGCCAGCAGCTCAGACAGGGCCGATTTT. Translating gives CASSSDRADF. The full variable domain, completed using reference TRBV7-9 and TRBJ2-3, is DTGVSQNPRHKITKRGQNVTFRCDPISEHNRLYWYRQTLGQGPEFLTYFQNEAQLEKSRLLSDRFSAERPKGSFSTLEIQRTEQGDSAMYLCASSSDRADFGPGTRLTVL.

The chain recombines TRBV6-1 with TRBJ1-2; D remains ambiguous. CDR3 size: 14 residues. V was cut by 0 bases and J by 5 bases, with 10 bases left in between. Germline CDR1 reads MNHNS; CDR2 reads SASEGT. This CDR3 reads CASSEAVRKYGYTF. CDR3 nucleotides: TGTGCCAGCAGTGAAGCTGTCAGAAAATATGGCTACACCTTC.

The chain combines TRBV5-4 with TRBJ2-7, with TRBD2 identical over 13 bases. The CDR3 spans 15 residues. Losses at the gene ends were 3 bases for V and 9 bases for J; bases not matched to a gene: 9. Germline values: CDR1 SGHNT, CDR2 YYREEE (reference sequence). This CDR3 reads CASSWTGTSGVVQYF. Written as DNA, the CDR3 is TGTGCCAGCAGCTGGACCGGGACTAGCGGGGTTGTGCAGTACTTC.

The CDR3 loop is CATSTERRAPYGYTF. As DNA, the CDR3 is TGTGCCACCAGCACGGAAAGGAGGGCGCCCTATGGCTACACCTTC. The J gene is TRBJ1-2, the V gene TRBV15; D remains ambiguous. Germline CDR1 is LNHNV and CDR2 is YYDKDF (reference sequence). The CDR3 runs 15 residues. The germline V and J ends were trimmed by 4 bases and 4 bases, with 16 bases remaining between them.

This clone came up a few times. J is TRBJ1-1 and V is TRBV2; D call uncertain. V gave up 7 bases and J gave up 5 bases, with 8 bases separating them. CDR3 size: 11 residues. Germline CDR1 is SNHLY and CDR2 is FYNNEI. CDR3 DNA: TGTGCCAGCACCCGTCTGACTGAAGCTTTCTTT. This gives the protein CASTRLTEAFF. Full variable domain (rest looked up from reference TRBV2 and TRBJ1-1): EPEVTQTPSHQVTQMGQEVILRCVPISNHLYFYWYRQILGQKVEFLVSFYNNEISEKSEIFDDQFSVERPDGSNFTLKIRSTKLEDSAMYFCASTRLTEAFFGQGTRLTVV.

This clone has a handful of counts. The chain carries TRBV19 and TRBJ1-6, with 7 bases matching TRBD1. Germline CDR1 reads LNHDA; CDR2 reads SQIVND (reference sequence). After removal of 6 bases from V and 8 bases from J, the junction contained 4 bases not matched to a gene. The length of the CDR3 is 13 residues. CDR3 region: CASRVDRDSPLHF. The DNA of the CDR3 is TGTGCCAGTAGAGTAGACAGGGATTCACCCCTCCACTTT.

The chain couples TRBV6-1 to TRBJ1-3, with 7 bases fitting TRBD1. CDR1 is MNHNS, CDR2 SASEGT, per germline. J gave up 0 bases and V 3 bases, and 8 bases lay outside the gene matches. The CDR3 is made up of 17 amino acids. The DNA for the CDR3 is TGTGCCAGCAGTGAGGGATGGACAGGCAGCTCTGGAAACACCATATATTTT. It encodes CASSEGWTGSSGNTIYF.

The CDR3: CASSPRGGGHLTNYGYTF. Written as DNA, the CDR3 is TGTGCCAGCAGTCCTCGCGGGGGGGGACACCTTACTAACTATGGCTACACCTTC. The V call is TRBV27, the J call TRBJ1-2, with a weak D call TRBD1 (6 bases). Trimming took 5 bases from V and 0 from J, leaving 22 bases between them. The CDR3 consists of 18 residues. The germline gives CDR1 MNHEY, CDR2 SMNVEV (reference sequence).

This chain connects TRBV2 to TRBJ2-4; 8 nucleotides agree with TRBD1. Losses at the gene ends were 4 bases for V and 6 bases for J; bases not matched to a gene: 8. The CDR3 has 15 amino acids. Germline-derived CDR1 and CDR2 are SNHLY and FYNNEI. This CDR3 reads CASSASGTGRNIQYF. The CDR3 DNA sequence: TGTGCCAGCAGTGCTTCTGGGACAGGACGAAACATTCAGTACTTC.

Here the CDR3 DNA reads TGTGCCAGCAGCCCTGGGGGTTATGCGTCCTACGAGCAGTACTTC. This gives the protein CASSPGGYASYEQYF. This chain uses TRBV3-1 (or the pseudogene TRBV3-2) with TRBJ2-7; either TRBD1 or TRBD2 may fit D (5 bases each). Germline values: CDR1 LGHDT, CDR2 YNNKEL (reference sequence). V gave up 4 bases and J gave up 1 base, with 14 bases separating them. The CDR3 is 15 residues long.

This clone appeared once. V and J are TRBV28 and TRBJ1-2, with 9 bases fitting TRBD1. V lost 7 bases to trimming and J lost 0 bases; unmatched junction nucleotides: 6. CDR1 is MDHEN, CDR2 SYDVKM, per germline. The CDR3 has 15 amino acids. In DNA form, the CDR3 reads TGTGCCAGCATCGGACAGGGGTTGGCTAACTATGGCTACACCTTC. Its translation is CASIGQGLANYGYTF.

The chain combines TRBV2 with TRBJ1-1, with TRBD1 matching over 9 bases. The CDR3 runs 13 residues. The V and J ends lost 7 bases and 5 bases, in that order; junction bases with no gene match: 5. Germline V gene sequence: CDR1 SNHLY, CDR2 FYNNEI. The CDR3 DNA reads as TGTGCCAGCATCCAACAGGGGGCGACTGAAGCTTTCTTT. This gives the protein CASIQQGATEAFF.

The genes are TRBV6-1 and TRBJ1-5, with no clear D. The CDR3 contains 19 residues. Trimming pared 0 bases from V and 5 bases from J, leaving 23 bases between. Germline CDR1 is MNHNS and CDR2 is SASEGT. The CDR3 DNA sequence: TGTGCCAGCAGTGAAGCAAGGTTACGGGCAACCGTAACTCATCAGCCCCAGCATTTT. Protein sequence: CASSEARLRATVTHQPQHF.

The chain joins TRBV10-1 to TRBJ2-7; a weak D match, TRBD1 (6 bases). CDR3 length: 15 amino acids. V gave up 0 bases and J gave up 1 base, with 10 bases separating them. Germline loops: CDR1 WNHNN, CDR2 SYGVQD (reference sequence). Written as DNA, the CDR3 is TGCGCCAGCAGTGAGTCCTCAGGGGTTTCCTACGAGCAGTACTTC. This gives the protein CASSESSGVSYEQYF.

This chain uses TRBV14 with TRBJ1-2; D gene unclear. Trimming took off 4 bases at V and 8 bases at J, with 26 bases between the two ends. Germline lookup yields CDR1 SGHDN and CDR2 FVKESK. The length of the CDR3 is 17 residues. As DNA, the CDR3 is TGTGCCAGCAGCCCAAGTTCGAGAGGGAAAACCGAAGAGGGCTACACCTTC. This gives the protein CASSPSSRGKTEEGYTF.